This T cell receptor (beta chain) derives from a study of cytomegalovirus exposure and HLA in healthy donors. Turning to the study itself: From HLA-typed donors, an early data release held tens of millions of unique TCRs.

Whole-study findings and limits: When a later analysis compared HLA-associated TCR beta chains with equally common others, the HLA-associated chains turned out to be more clonally expanded and to have lower generation probabilities.

CDR3 length: 18 residues. The PCR employed 60 Vbeta primers together with 13 Jbeta primers. Assay: immunoSEQ multiplex PCR; the TCRdb copy retains only in-frame clones and omits some. The table includes tens of thousands of clones, 50% detected once. Absent from the records is this donor's CMV serostatus. Turning to this clone: The antigen remains unidentified.

The sample consisted of PBMCs. The chain employs TRBV21-1 and TRBJ1-6; TRBD1 is the table's D call and was not checked against the DNA. TRBV21-1 is a listed pseudogene. The receptor was isolated from a human donor in good health. The CDR3, as DNA: TGTGCCAGCAGCACCATGACAGGGTTAAGCTCCTATAATTCACCCCTCCACTTT. It codes for CASSTMTGLSSYNSPLHF.